This passage covers 30 T cell receptor beta chains from one sample sequenced in a study of cytomegalovirus exposure and HLA in healthy donors. Use of 60 Vbeta and 13 Jbeta primers characterized the PCR. Sequencing was performed with immunoSEQ multiplex PCR; in TCRdb, only in-frame clones are kept and a portion is missing. Across 45,000 to 60,000 clones, the top ten clones capture approximately 7% of the sample. Sequencing was done on a sample of PBMCs. All receptors come from a woman in her 40s in good health and CMV-seronegative.

The chain employs TRBV7-9 and TRBJ2-1; 7 bases fit TRBD2. J was trimmed by 5 bases and V by 3 bases; bases with no gene match: 7. Germline CDR1 SEHNR, CDR2 FQNEAQ (reference sequence). The CDR3 has 15 residues. CDR3 loop: CASSFGAGEDNEQFF. CDR3 coding DNA: TGTGCCAGCAGCTTCGGTGCGGGGGAAGACAATGAGCAGTTCTTC.

The chain recombines TRBV11-2 with TRBJ1-1, with 9 positions matching TRBD1. V gave up 5 bases and J gave up 4 bases; unmatched junction bases: 2. CDR1 is SGHAT and CDR2 is FQNNGV in the germline V gene. The CDR3 length is 13 residues. The CDR3 reads CASSPDRGTEAFF. CDR3 nucleotides: TGTGCCAGCAGCCCGGACAGGGGCACTGAAGCTTTCTTT. The full variable domain, its missing parts supplied by reference TRBV11-2 and TRBJ1-1, is EAGVAQSPRYKIIEKRQSVAFWCNPISGHATLYWYQQILGQGPKLLIQFQNNGVVDDSQLPKDRFSAERLKGVDSTLKIQPAKLEDSAVYLCASSPDRGTEAFFGQGTRLTVV.

This sequence joins TRBV18 and TRBJ2-7, with 9 bases identical to TRBD1. CDR3 length: 14 amino acids. V lost 0 bases to trimming and J lost 4 bases; unmatched junction nucleotides: 1. Germline CDR1 KGHSH, CDR2 LQKENI. The CDR3 region is CASSPPGQGYEQYF. The CDR3 coding sequence is TGTGCCAGCTCACCACCGGGACAGGGATACGAGCAGTACTTC. Full variable domain (rest looked up from reference TRBV18 and TRBJ2-7): NAGVMQNPRHLVRRRGQEARLRCSPMKGHSHVYWYRQLPEEGLKFMVYLQKENIIDESGMPKERFSAEFPKEGPSILRIQQVVRGDSAAYFCASSPPGQGYEQYFGPGTRLTVT.

This chain uses TRBV27 with TRBJ2-2, with D hard to call. CDR1 MNHEY and CDR2 SMNVEV come from the germline V gene (reference sequence). Trimming removed 5 bases at V and 0 bases at J, with 19 bases between. The CDR3 has 18 residues. As DNA, the CDR3 is TGTGCCAGCAGTCAATGGATTGGCAGCACTACGAACACCGGGGAGCTGTTTTTT. This sequence encodes CASSQWIGSTTNTGELFF.

CDR3 sequence (DNA): TGTGCCAGTAGTCCCTACAGGGGGGGAACTAATGAAAAACTGTTTTTT. This sequence encodes CASSPYRGGTNEKLFF. The chain is built from TRBV19 and TRBJ1-4; 8 nucleotides align to TRBD1. Germline trimming cut 5 bases from V and 1 base from J; bases unmatched to any gene: 6. The CDR3 has 16 residues. Germline V lookup: CDR1 LNHDA, CDR2 SQIVND (reference sequence).

The chain recombines TRBV9 with TRBJ2-7; TRBD2 matches at 10 bases. The CDR3 has 16 amino acids. Germline-derived CDR1 and CDR2 are SGDLS and YYNGEE. V was clipped by 3 bases and J by 2 bases; unmatched bases: 8. CDR3 nucleotide sequence: TGTGCCAGCAGCGACAAAAGAGCGGGAGGGCCCTACGAGCAGTACTTC. It encodes CASSDKRAGGPYEQYF.

V gene TRBV5-8 combines with J gene TRBJ1-1, with 7 bases that match TRBD1. This CDR3 region has 15 residues. V was pared by 4 bases and J by 1 base, with 7 bases of the junction left unmatched. Germline V gene data show CDR1 as SGHTS and CDR2 as YDEGEE. CDR3 amino acids: CASSRRQGSNTEAFF. The DNA of the CDR3 is TGTGCCAGCAGCCGGAGACAGGGATCGAACACTGAAGCTTTCTTT.

Notes on this clone: The junction differs from germline at one of its ends, possibly a read error. This chain joins TRBV5-1 and TRBJ2-3, with a tentative D call TRBD2 (6 bases). Germline V gene lookup returns CDR1 SGHRS and CDR2 YFSETQ. CDR3 length: 16 amino acids. The CDR3 nucleotides read TGCGCCAGCAGCCCGGATAGCGGAGCAGGCACAGATACGCGGTATTTT. It translates to CASSPDSGAGTDTRYF.

The V gene is TRBV9, the J gene TRBJ2-7; D perhaps matches TRBD1 (5 bases). The CDR3 covers 15 residues. Trimming took off 0 bases at V and 0 bases at J, with 10 bases between the two ends. CDR1 SGDLS and CDR2 YYNGEE come from the germline V gene. This chain's CDR3 is CASSVGVTDSYEQYF. CDR3 in DNA: TGTGCCAGCAGCGTAGGGGTGACAGACTCCTACGAGCAGTACTTC. Supplemented by reference TRBV9 and TRBJ2-7, the full variable domain reads DSGVTQTPKHLITATGQRVTLRCSPRSGDLSVYWYQQSLDQGLQFLIQYYNGEERAKGNILERFSAQQFPDLHSELNLSSLELGDSALYFCASSVGVTDSYEQYFGPGTRLTVT.

To note about this clone: This sample includes further DNA sequences coding for the same CDR3. This chain joins TRBV18 and TRBJ2-7; D may be TRBD1 (6 bases). Trimming stripped 0 bases from V and 2 bases from J, with 11 bases between. In germline, CDR1 is KGHSH, CDR2 LQKENI. This CDR3 has 15 residues. The CDR3 DNA reads as TGTGCCAGCTCACCACCCCAGGGGAGCGCCTACGAGCAGTACTTC. Protein: CASSPPQGSAYEQYF.

This chain links TRBV5-4 with TRBJ2-7; 8 nucleotides match TRBD1. J lost 2 bases, V lost 4 bases, and 5 bases had no gene match. This CDR3 has 14 residues. The germline V gene has CDR1 SGHNT and CDR2 YYREEE (reference sequence). CDR3 bases: TGTGCCAGCAGCGAGGGACAGGTAGCCTACGAGCAGTACTTC. It specifies CASSEGQVAYEQYF.

V and J are TRBV6-5 and TRBJ2-1; 8 nucleotides match TRBD1. CDR1 is MNHEY and CDR2 is SVGAGI in the germline V gene. The CDR3 is 14 residues long. After removal of 8 bases from V and 7 bases from J, the junction contained 10 bases not matched to a gene. CDR3 amino acids: CASHAQGAGNEQFF. The CDR3 DNA reads as TGTGCCAGCCACGCGCAGGGGGCTGGGAATGAGCAGTTCTTC.

The rearrangement uses TRBV6-5 and TRBJ2-2; TRBD2 is a possible D gene (6 bases). The CDR3 consists of 13 residues. Germline CDR1 reads MNHEY; CDR2 reads SVGAGI. Trimming shortened V by 6 bases and J by 6 bases, and 11 bases separated the two germline ends. This CDR3 is CASSRLEAGELFF. The CDR3 coding sequence is TGTGCCAGCAGCAGACTAGAGGCCGGGGAGCTGTTTTTT.

The chain uses TRBV5-6 and TRBJ2-5; D is unresolved. CDR1 and CDR2 (germline): SGHDT, YYEEEE. Trimming removed 4 bases at V and 7 bases at J, with 14 bases between. The CDR3 sequence is 13 residues long. The CDR3 reads CASSPPAERTQYF. CDR3 sequence (DNA): TGTGCCAGCAGCCCGCCGGCGGAAAGGACCCAGTACTTC.

This chain uses TRBV5-1 with TRBJ1-1, with TRBD1 matching over 8 bases. V gave up 7 bases and J gave up 4 bases; unmatched junction bases: 9. The CDR3 consists of 14 residues. CDR1 and CDR2 from the germline V gene are SGHRS and YFSETQ. This CDR3 is CASCQGAGGTEAFF. DNA of the CDR3: TGCGCCAGCTGTCAGGGGGCTGGCGGCACTGAAGCTTTCTTT.

The V and J genes are TRBV6-5 and TRBJ2-7, with 9 bases lining up with TRBD1. The germline V gene has CDR1 MNHEY and CDR2 SVGAGI. With 5 bases clipped from V and 2 bases from J, the junction kept 7 bases outside the gene matches. This CDR3 is built from 15 residues. This chain's CDR3 is CASSTGQGGTYEQYF. The CDR3 region has the DNA TGTGCCAGCAGTACGGGACAGGGAGGAACCTACGAGCAGTACTTC.

The chain uses TRBV4-1 and TRBJ2-3; D might be TRBD1 (6 bases). V was cut by 0 bases and J by 4 bases, with 11 bases left in between. CDR1 and CDR2 from the germline V gene are MGHRA and YSYEKL. This CDR3 is 15 amino acids long. DNA of the CDR3: TGCGCCAGCAGCCAAGAGGAAGGACAGCCAGATACGCAGTATTTT. This encodes CASSQEEGQPDTQYF.

The gene calls are TRBV6-5 and TRBJ1-3; TRBD1 aligns across 7 bases. Germline assignment: CDR1 MNHEY and CDR2 SVGAGI. The length of the CDR3 is 14 residues. V shed 6 bases and J 4 bases; nucleotides not matched to a gene: 6. The CDR3 is CASRKTGLGNTIYF. The CDR3 DNA is TGTGCCAGCAGGAAGACAGGGTTAGGAAACACCATATATTTT.

The chain links TRBV7-8 to TRBJ1-1; TRBD1 aligns across 7 bases. Germline V lookup: CDR1 SGHVS, CDR2 FQNEAQ. The CDR3 is made up of 13 amino acids. V shed 10 bases and J 0 bases; nucleotides not matched to a gene: 5. The CDR3 sequence is CATEGQLNTEAFF. CDR3 nucleotide sequence: TGTGCCACCGAGGGACAGTTGAACACTGAAGCTTTCTTT.

The chain employs TRBV19 and TRBJ1-6, with D perhaps matching TRBD1 (6 bases). V lost 3 bases and J lost 11, with 14 bases in between. CDR1 and CDR2 from the germline V gene are LNHDA and SQIVND (reference sequence). The CDR3 contains 14 residues. CDR3 nucleotides: TGTGCCAGTAGTATCCGCCCAGGGGTAACACCCCTCCACTTT. Encoded protein: CASSIRPGVTPLHF.

The J gene is TRBJ2-7, the V gene TRBV18; D may be TRBD2 (5 bases). CDR3 length: 13 amino acids. Germline V gene lookup returns CDR1 KGHSH and CDR2 LQKENI. Trimming removed 3 bases from V and 5 bases from J, with 11 bases in between. In nucleotides, the CDR3 is TGTGCCAGCTCACCCCGGGGATCGGACGAGCAGTACTTC. This translates into CASSPRGSDEQYF.

The chain has TRBV4-2 and TRBJ1-2, with TRBD1 as a possible D gene (6 bases). CDR1 is LGHNA and CDR2 is YNFKEQ in the germline V gene. Trimming left V 4 bases short and J 4 bases short, with 16 bases between. The CDR3 totals 15 residues. This chain's CDR3 is CASSPRQVALYGYTF. The CDR3 DNA sequence: TGTGCCAGCAGCCCGAGACAGGTTGCACTCTATGGCTACACCTTC.

The chain employs TRBV13 and TRBJ2-7; D perhaps matches TRBD2 (6 bases). The germline V gene encodes CDR1 PRHDT and CDR2 FYEKMQ (reference sequence). Trimming cost V 6 bases and J 3 bases, with 18 bases left between them. The CDR3 covers 15 residues. The CDR3 coding sequence is TGTGCCAGCAGGGCCCGGGGACTCCAAGACTACGAGCAGTACTTC. The encoded protein is CASRARGLQDYEQYF.

V gene TRBV5-1 combines with J gene TRBJ2-7; D might be TRBD2 (5 bases). V lost 4 bases to trimming and J lost 2 bases, with 16 bases between them. Germline V CDR1 and CDR2: SGHRS, YFSETQ. The CDR3 totals 15 residues. The DNA of the CDR3 is TGCGCCAGCAGCATCGGGGAAAGTACAACCTACGAGCAGTACTTC. As protein: CASSIGESTTYEQYF. Variable domain in full (rest from reference TRBV5-1 and TRBJ2-7): KAGVTQTPRYLIKTRGQQVTLSCSPISGHRSVSWYQQTPGQGLQFLFEYFSETQRNKGNFPGRFSGRQFSNSRSEMNVSTLELGDSALYLCASSIGESTTYEQYFGPGTRLTVT.

The CDR3 nucleotides read TGCGCCAGCAGCCCGAGAGCGATGGGGGGGGATAATACGCAGTATTTT. Protein sequence: CASSPRAMGGDNTQYF. The chain links TRBV5-1 to TRBJ2-3; TRBD2 agrees at 7 bases. CDR1 is SGHRS, CDR2 YFSETQ, per germline. The CDR3 is 16 residues long. With V trimmed by 4 bases and J by 7 bases, 15 bases remained unmatched.

The rearrangement uses TRBV6-5 and TRBJ2-7; the match to TRBD2 covers 10 bases. The CDR3 loop spans 15 amino acids. V shed 2 bases and J 3 bases; nucleotides not matched to a gene: 4. CDR1 is MNHEY and CDR2 is SVGAGI in the germline V gene. The CDR3 region is CASSYGASGSYEQYF. CDR3 coding DNA: TGTGCCAGCAGTTACGGGGCTAGCGGGAGCTACGAGCAGTACTTC.

The rearrangement joins TRBV7-9 to TRBJ2-2; TRBD1 matches at 7 bases. Germline CDR1 is SEHNR and CDR2 is FQNEAQ (reference sequence). With 4 bases clipped from V and 0 bases from J, the junction kept 5 bases outside the gene matches. The CDR3 has 16 residues. This chain's CDR3 is CASSSPGGSNTGELFF. CDR3 coding DNA: TGTGCCAGCAGCTCCCCAGGGGGTTCGAACACCGGGGAGCTGTTTTTT.

This chain connects TRBV28 to TRBJ2-3; unclear D gene. Germline-derived CDR1 and CDR2 are MDHEN and SYDVKM. The V end lost 5 bases, the J end lost 1 base, and 13 bases lay between the germline ends. The CDR3 has 15 amino acids. This CDR3 reads CASSRAGDGTDTQYF. The CDR3 DNA follows: TGTGCCAGCAGTCGAGCCGGTGATGGCACAGATACGCAGTATTTT. The variable domain in full, with the rest retrieved from reference TRBV28 and TRBJ2-3, is DVKVTQSSRYLVKRTGEKVFLECVQDMDHENMFWYRQDPGLGLRLIYFSYDVKMKEKGDIPEGYSVSREKKERFSLILESASTNQTSMYLCASSRAGDGTDTQYFGPGTRLTVL.

The V gene is TRBV4-3, the J gene TRBJ1-1; D perhaps matches TRBD1 (5 bases). The germline V and J ends were trimmed by 1 base and 0 bases, with 15 bases remaining between them. Germline loops: CDR1 LGHNA, CDR2 YSLEER. The CDR3 loop spans 17 amino acids. CDR3 sequence: CASSQVGGWAMNTEAFF. CDR3 bases: TGCGCCAGCAGCCAAGTGGGGGGGTGGGCCATGAACACTGAAGCTTTCTTT.

The V call is TRBV30, the J call TRBJ2-7, with D tentatively TRBD1 (6 bases). The germline gives CDR1 GTSNPN, CDR2 SVGIG (reference sequence). Trimming removed 0 bases from V and 1 base from J, with 13 bases in between. The CDR3 is made up of 15 amino acids. In DNA form, the CDR3 reads TGTGCCTGGAGTGTAGCCCAGGGGTGGTCCTACGAGCAGTACTTC. This encodes CAWSVAQGWSYEQYF.